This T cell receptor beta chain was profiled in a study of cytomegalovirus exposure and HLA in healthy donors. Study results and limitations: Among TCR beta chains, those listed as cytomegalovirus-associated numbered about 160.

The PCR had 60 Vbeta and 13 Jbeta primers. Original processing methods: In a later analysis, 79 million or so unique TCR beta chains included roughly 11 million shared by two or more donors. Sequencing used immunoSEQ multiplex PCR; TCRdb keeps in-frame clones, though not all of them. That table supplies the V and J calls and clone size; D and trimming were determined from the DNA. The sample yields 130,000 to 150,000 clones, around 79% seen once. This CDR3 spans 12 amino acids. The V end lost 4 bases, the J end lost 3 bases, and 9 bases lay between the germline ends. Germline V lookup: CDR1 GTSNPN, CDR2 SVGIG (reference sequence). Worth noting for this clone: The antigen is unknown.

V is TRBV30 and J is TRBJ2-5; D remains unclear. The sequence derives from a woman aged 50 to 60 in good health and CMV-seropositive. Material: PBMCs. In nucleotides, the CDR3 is TGTGCCTGGACTAGTTCAGAAGAGACCCAGTACTTC. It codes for CAWTSSEETQYF.